The 9 T cell receptor beta chains reported below all come from one sample, sequenced in a study of OX40 agonist ivuxolimab in advanced cancers. TCRdb's copy holds only in-frame clones and misses some; the assay was immunoSEQ multiplex PCR. The sample has about 80,000 clones, 85% to 90% seen once. The specimen was CD4+ or CD8+ T cells sorted from blood, collected in a trial of the OX40 agonist ivuxolimab. These receptors were obtained from an adult with an advanced solid tumor such as melanoma, head and neck, liver or kidney cancer.

The chain carries TRBV5-4 and TRBJ1-2, with D possibly TRBD1 on 6 matching bases. V was pared by 4 bases and J by 3 bases, with 13 bases between. Germline V gene lookup returns CDR1 SGHNT and CDR2 YYREEE (reference sequence). This CDR3 is built from 14 residues. The CDR3 DNA is TGTGCCAGCAGCCCAGTGGGGGCTGACTATGGCTACACCTTC. It is translated as CASSPVGADYGYTF.

This chain uses TRBV11-2 with TRBJ1-4; perhaps TRBD1 as D (6 bases). V gave up 5 bases and J gave up 8 bases, with 27 bases separating them. Per the germline V gene, CDR1 is SGHAT and CDR2 is FQNNGV. This CDR3 is 18 amino acids long. The CDR3 DNA sequence: TGTGCCAGCAGCGCCTTATGGGACAAGGGAATCAAAATGGAAAAACTGTTTTTT. Protein product: CASSALWDKGIKMEKLFF.

This chain uses TRBV6-1 with TRBJ2-7, with a tentative D call TRBD1 (5 bases). V lost 1 base and J lost 4, with 8 bases in between. Germline V gives CDR1 MNHNS, CDR2 SASEGT. The length of the CDR3 is 13 residues. This CDR3 is CASSEGRQYEQYF. DNA of the CDR3: TGTGCCAGCAGTGAAGGGCGACAGTACGAGCAGTACTTC.

This clone was seen a handful of times. V and J are TRBV25-1 and TRBJ2-5, with D possibly being TRBD1 (6 bases). V was clipped by 5 bases and J by 4 bases, with 23 bases between them. Germline V gene sequence: CDR1 MGHDK, CDR2 SYGVNS. CDR3 length equals 17 residues. CDR3 coding DNA: TGTGCCAGCAGTAATCGAAATAGGGGGAACCGAGGAGAGACCCAGTACTTC. Translation: CASSNRNRGNRGETQYF.

The DNA of the CDR3 is TGCGCCAGCAGCTTGTTGAGCTCCTACAATGAGCAGTTCTTC. Amino acids: CASSLLSSYNEQFF. This sequence joins TRBV5-1 and TRBJ2-1; no definite D call. V shed 1 base and J shed 0 bases, with 5 bases lying between them. The CDR3 loop spans 14 amino acids. The germline CDR1 and CDR2 sequences are SGHRS and YFSETQ.

J is TRBJ1-3 and V is TRBV30; D not certain. Germline V gene sequence: CDR1 GTSNPN, CDR2 SVGIG (reference sequence). Deletions cut 4 bases from V and 3 bases from J, with 16 bases between. The CDR3 loop spans 15 amino acids. The CDR3 sequence is CAWNDWREYGNTIYF. CDR3 bases: TGTGCCTGGAACGACTGGAGGGAATATGGAAACACCATATATTTT.

The rearrangement joins TRBV4-2 to TRBJ1-5, with unresolved D. Trimming stripped 0 bases from V and 2 bases from J, with 8 bases between. CDR1 is LGHNA and CDR2 is YNFKEQ in the germline V gene. This CDR3 is built from 15 residues. The CDR3 is CASSQELRGNQPQHF. For the CDR3, the DNA is TGTGCCAGCAGCCAAGAATTAAGGGGCAATCAGCCCCAGCATTTT.

The chain couples TRBV4-2 to TRBJ1-2; TRBD1 matches at 9 bases. After removal of 10 bases from V and 3 bases from J, the junction contained 3 bases not matched to a gene. The CDR3 contains 12 residues. Looked up from germline, CDR1 is LGHNA and CDR2 is YNFKEQ. This CDR3 reads CATGQGDYGYTF. The CDR3 region has the DNA TGTGCCACGGGACAGGGTGACTATGGCTACACCTTC.

This clone was recorded only once. V gene TRBV18 combines with J gene TRBJ2-2; D is perhaps TRBD2 (6 bases). The germline V gene has CDR1 KGHSH and CDR2 LQKENI. Trimming took 1 base from V and 4 from J, leaving 7 bases between them. CDR3 size: 14 residues. Written as DNA, the CDR3 is TGTGCCAGCTCACCACGGGAGGCCACCGGGGAGCTGTTTTTT. Its protein product is CASSPREATGELFF.